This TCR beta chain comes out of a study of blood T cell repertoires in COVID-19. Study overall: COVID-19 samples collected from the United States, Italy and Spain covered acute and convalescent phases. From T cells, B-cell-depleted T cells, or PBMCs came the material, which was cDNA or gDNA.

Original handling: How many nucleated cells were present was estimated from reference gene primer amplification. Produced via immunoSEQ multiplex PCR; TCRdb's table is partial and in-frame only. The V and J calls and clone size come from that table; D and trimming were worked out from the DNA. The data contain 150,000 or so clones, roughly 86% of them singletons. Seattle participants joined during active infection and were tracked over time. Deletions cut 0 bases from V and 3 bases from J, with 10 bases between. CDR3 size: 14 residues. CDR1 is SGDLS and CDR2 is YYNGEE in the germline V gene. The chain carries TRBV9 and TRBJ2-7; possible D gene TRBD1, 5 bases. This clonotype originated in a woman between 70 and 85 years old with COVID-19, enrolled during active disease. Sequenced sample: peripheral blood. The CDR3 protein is CASSVGGYVYEQYF. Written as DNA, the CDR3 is TGTGCCAGCAGCGTAGGGGGCTACGTCTACGAGCAGTACTTC.